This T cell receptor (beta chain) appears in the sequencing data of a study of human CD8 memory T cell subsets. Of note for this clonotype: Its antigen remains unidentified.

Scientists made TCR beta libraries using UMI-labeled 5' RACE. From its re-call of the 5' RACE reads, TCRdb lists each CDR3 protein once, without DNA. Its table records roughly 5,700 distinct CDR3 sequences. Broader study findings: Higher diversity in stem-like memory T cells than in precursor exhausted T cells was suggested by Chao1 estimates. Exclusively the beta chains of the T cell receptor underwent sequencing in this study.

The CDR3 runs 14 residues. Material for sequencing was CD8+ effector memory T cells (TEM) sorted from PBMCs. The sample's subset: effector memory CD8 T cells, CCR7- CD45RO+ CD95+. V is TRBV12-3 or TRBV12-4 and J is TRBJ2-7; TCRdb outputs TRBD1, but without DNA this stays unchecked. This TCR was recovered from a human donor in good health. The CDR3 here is CASSLTGTAYEQYF.